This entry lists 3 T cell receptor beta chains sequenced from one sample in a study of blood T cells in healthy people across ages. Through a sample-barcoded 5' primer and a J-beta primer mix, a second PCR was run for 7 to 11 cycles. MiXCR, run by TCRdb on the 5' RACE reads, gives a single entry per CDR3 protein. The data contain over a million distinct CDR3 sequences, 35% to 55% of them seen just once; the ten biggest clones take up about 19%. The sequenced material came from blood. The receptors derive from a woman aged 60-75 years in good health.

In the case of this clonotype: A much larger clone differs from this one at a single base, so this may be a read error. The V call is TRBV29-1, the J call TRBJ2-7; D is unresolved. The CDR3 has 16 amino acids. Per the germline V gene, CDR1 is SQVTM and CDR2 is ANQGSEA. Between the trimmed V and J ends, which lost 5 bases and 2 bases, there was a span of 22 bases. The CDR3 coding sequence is TGCAGCGTTACCGACGGGTTCGAGAATATGCCCTACGAGCAGTACTTC. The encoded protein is CSVTDGFENMPYEQYF.

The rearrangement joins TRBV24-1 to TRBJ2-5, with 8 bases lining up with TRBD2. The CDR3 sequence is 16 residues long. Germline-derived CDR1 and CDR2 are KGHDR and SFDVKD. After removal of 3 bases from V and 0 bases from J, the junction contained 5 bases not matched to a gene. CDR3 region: CATSDESGSDQETQYF. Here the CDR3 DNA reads TGTGCCACCAGTGATGAGAGCGGGAGCGACCAAGAGACCCAGTACTTC.

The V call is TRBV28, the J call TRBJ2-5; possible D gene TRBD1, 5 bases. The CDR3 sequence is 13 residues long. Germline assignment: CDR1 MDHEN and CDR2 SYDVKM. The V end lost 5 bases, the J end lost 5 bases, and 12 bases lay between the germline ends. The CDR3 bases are TGTGCCAGCAGTACCTCACCAGGGGAGACCCAGTACTTC. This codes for CASSTSPGETQYF.